What follows describes a single T cell receptor beta chain. Some clones are missing from TCRdb's copy, which holds only in-frame ones; the method was immunoSEQ multiplex PCR. The sample has 95,000 to 100,000 clones, roughly 90% seen once. This record comes from a study of T cell responses to AZD1222 COVID-19 vaccine. The germline V and J ends were trimmed by 7 bases and 2 bases, with 11 bases remaining between them. The CDR3 sequence is 13 residues long. Germline V gene data show CDR1 as MDHEN and CDR2 as SYDVKM. The source of this sequence is an adult who received the AZD1222 COVID-19 vaccine. This specimen consisted of peripheral blood, obtained 28 days after the second AZD1222 dose. The chain combines TRBV28 with TRBJ1-2; possibly TRBD1 for D (6 bases). The CDR3 here is CASIGQINYGYTF. The CDR3 coding sequence is TGTGCCAGCATCGGACAGATAAACTATGGCTACACCTTC.